The 27 T cell receptor beta chains in this list originate from one sample, sequenced in a study of T cell responses to AZD1222 COVID-19 vaccine. Data came from immunoSEQ multiplex PCR; TCRdb stores just in-frame clones and leaves some out. The data show about 140,000 clones, about 91% seen once. Specimen: peripheral blood, collected on day 0 of AZD1222 vaccination. The receptors originated from an adult in good health.

The rearrangement uses TRBV4-2 and TRBJ2-3; 8 bases fit TRBD1. The CDR3 has 16 amino acids. V shed 1 base, J shed 4 bases, and the junction held 7 bases outside the gene matches. The germline V gene encodes CDR1 LGHNA and CDR2 YNFKEQ. The DNA for the CDR3 is TGTGCCAGCAGCCAAGTCGACAGGGGACAAGCAGATACGCAGTATTTT. Its protein is CASSQVDRGQADTQYF.

This clone was seen only once. This chain's CDR3 is CASSIGGISTEAFF. CDR3 bases: TGTGCCAGTAGTATAGGGGGGATAAGCACTGAAGCTTTCTTT. The J gene is TRBJ1-1, the V gene TRBV19; D might be TRBD1 (5 bases). CDR3 size: 14 residues. V dropped 1 base and J dropped 4 bases, with 10 bases sitting between them. CDR1 and CDR2 (germline): LNHDA, SQIVND (reference sequence).

The chain carries TRBV30 and TRBJ2-5, with D unresolved. The CDR3 contains 14 residues. The germline V gene encodes CDR1 GTSNPN and CDR2 SVGIG (reference sequence). Trimming removed 3 bases from V and 5 bases from J, with 16 bases in between. DNA for the CDR3: TGTGCCTGGAGGCCGACCGACCGGGTGGAGACCCAGTACTTC. Residues: CAWRPTDRVETQYF.

This rearrangement joins TRBV7-2 to TRBJ1-1; D is unclear. This CDR3 has 13 amino acids. Trimming took off 4 bases at V and 4 bases at J, with 10 bases between the two ends. From germline, CDR1 is SGHTA and CDR2 FQGNSA. CDR3 amino acids: CASSSGLLTEAFF. In DNA, the CDR3 is TGTGCCAGCAGCTCCGGCCTACTCACTGAAGCTTTCTTT.

The chain carries TRBV7-2 and TRBJ2-7, with D unresolved. Germline V gives CDR1 SGHTA, CDR2 FQGNSA. Trimming removed 0 bases at V and 7 bases at J, with 10 bases between. The CDR3 is made up of 13 amino acids. As DNA, the CDR3 is TGTGCCAGCAGCTTAGCCCCTCCAAGGGAGCAGTACTTC. This codes for CASSLAPPREQYF. Full variable domain (missing parts from reference TRBV7-2 and TRBJ2-7): GAGVSQSPSNKVTEKGKDVELRCDPISGHTALYWYRQSLGQGLEFLIYFQGNSAPDKSGLPSDRFSAERTGGSVSTLTIQRTQQEDSAVYLCASSLAPPREQYFGPGTRLTVT.

CDR3 sequence: CASSLNRGHEQFF. The CDR3 DNA reads TGTGCCAGCAGCTTAAACCGGGGGCATGAGCAGTTCTTC. The chain uses TRBV11-3 and TRBJ2-1, with D perhaps TRBD1 or TRBD2 (6 bases each). Per germline, CDR1 SGHNT and CDR2 YENEEA. The ends were cut back, 2 bases at V and 8 bases at J, with 10 bases in the middle. The CDR3 contains 13 residues.

The rearrangement links TRBV7-3 to TRBJ2-7; 11 positions match TRBD2. This CDR3 is built from 17 residues. V dropped 6 bases and J dropped 0; count of bases not matched to a gene: 10. Looked up from germline, CDR1 is SGHTA and CDR2 is FQGTGA. The chain's CDR3 is CASSPDAGTSGSYEQYF. The CDR3 coding sequence is TGTGCCAGCAGTCCCGACGCGGGGACTAGCGGCTCCTACGAGCAGTACTTC.

The gene calls are TRBV11-3 and TRBJ2-1; D perhaps matches TRBD1 (6 bases). Germline loops: CDR1 SGHNT, CDR2 YENEEA. Deletions cut 1 base from V and 2 bases from J, with 9 bases between. The CDR3 sequence is 15 residues long. The CDR3, as DNA: TGTGCCAGCAGCTTAGCAGGGGCAGCCTACAATGAGCAGTTCTTC. This gives the protein CASSLAGAAYNEQFF.

This chain joins TRBV7-2 and TRBJ2-1; no clear D. Germline CDR1 reads SGHTA; CDR2 reads FQGNSA. This CDR3 spans 13 amino acids. The V gene lost 2 bases and the J gene lost 9 bases, with 11 bases spanning the gap. CDR3 residues: CASSLSGTFEQFF. DNA for the CDR3: TGTGCCAGCAGCTTATCTGGCACGTTTGAGCAGTTCTTC.

This sequence joins TRBV2 and TRBJ1-1; TRBD1 matches at 8 bases. With 6 bases clipped from V and 6 bases from J, the junction kept 3 bases outside the gene matches. CDR3 size: 12 residues. Germline CDR1 SNHLY, CDR2 FYNNEI. CDR3 sequence reads: CASSQGAAEAFF. The CDR3 DNA follows: TGTGCCAGCAGCCAGGGGGCGGCTGAAGCTTTCTTT.

CDR3 bases: TGTGCCAGCAGCCAGTTGGGGGTCTCTGGAAACACCATATATTTT. Its translation: CASSQLGVSGNTIYF. The rearrangement links TRBV4-2 to TRBJ1-3; D is possibly TRBD1 (5 bases). This CDR3 contains 15 residues. V was clipped by 3 bases and J by 0 bases, with 9 bases between them. Germline CDR1 is LGHNA and CDR2 is YNFKEQ.

This clone was observed once. The chain couples TRBV30 to TRBJ2-7; 7 bases align to TRBD1. Germline V gives CDR1 GTSNPN, CDR2 SVGIG (reference sequence). This CDR3 has 15 amino acids. Losses at the gene ends were 0 bases for V and 6 bases for J; bases not matched to a gene: 11. CDR3 coding DNA: TGTGCCTGGAGTGTGACCCGCAGGGGGACGGGCGAGCAGTACTTC. Translation gives CAWSVTRRGTGEQYF.

This clone was recorded once. In nucleotides, the CDR3 is TGTGCCAGCAGTTTACGTGGACAGCCCAAAAACATTCAGTACTTC. The encoded protein is CASSLRGQPKNIQYF. The V and J genes are TRBV6-2 or TRBV6-3 and TRBJ2-4, with D possibly being TRBD1 (6 bases). This CDR3 region has 15 residues. Between the trimmed V and J ends, which lost 4 bases and 2 bases, there was a span of 12 bases. Per germline, CDR1 MNHEY and CDR2 SVGEGT.

CDR3 in amino acids: CASSLEPDVGELFF. The DNA for the CDR3 is TGTGCCAGCAGCTTAGAACCGGACGTAGGGGAGCTGTTTTTT. J is TRBJ2-2 and V is TRBV11-3, with D hard to call. Trimming pared 0 bases from V and 8 bases from J, leaving 10 bases between. There are 14 residues in the CDR3. CDR1 and CDR2 (germline): SGHNT, YENEEA.

The chain couples TRBV29-1 to TRBJ2-1; D tentatively fits TRBD1 or TRBD2 (5 bases each). The length of the CDR3 is 14 residues. V was pared by 3 bases and J by 0 bases, with 9 bases between. The germline gives CDR1 SQVTM, CDR2 ANQGSEA. The CDR3 loop reads CSVDPGPSYNEQFF. The CDR3 DNA reads TGCAGCGTTGATCCGGGACCCTCCTACAATGAGCAGTTCTTC.

J is TRBJ2-3 and V is TRBV18; TRBD2 matches at 8 bases. V shed 5 bases, J shed 5 bases, and the junction held 9 bases outside the gene matches. The CDR3 spans 15 residues. Germline CDR1 and CDR2: KGHSH and LQKENI. For the CDR3, the DNA is TGTGCCAGCTCATCTACAGCGGGAGCGGAAGATACGCAGTATTTT. It codes for CASSSTAGAEDTQYF.

This clone came up once. This rearrangement joins TRBV11-3 to TRBJ1-1; weak D call: TRBD1 (6 bases). Germline assignment: CDR1 SGHNT and CDR2 YENEEA. The CDR3 length is 13 residues. The V and J ends lost 5 bases and 0 bases respectively, with 7 bases between them. CDR3 in amino acids: CASSQGLNTEAFF. In DNA form, the CDR3 reads TGTGCCAGCAGCCAGGGGTTGAACACTGAAGCTTTCTTT.

The V and J genes are TRBV4-2 and TRBJ2-3; D might be TRBD2 (6 bases). CDR3 size: 16 residues. The V gene lost 0 bases and the J gene lost 6 bases, with 16 bases spanning the gap. The germline V gene has CDR1 LGHNA and CDR2 YNFKEQ. This CDR3 is CASSQDGTPGSDTQYF. The CDR3 nucleotides read TGTGCCAGCAGCCAAGATGGGACTCCAGGATCGGATACGCAGTATTTT.

Comment on this clone: One junction end does not reproduce the germline sequence, and a read error may be involved. In DNA form, the CDR3 reads TGTGCCAGTAGTATTTTTCCTGGGACAGACCCAACTTTGTATTTT. Amino acids: CASSIFPGTDPTLYF. V and J are TRBV19 and TRBJ1-5, with 7 nucleotides matching TRBD1. The germline V gene has CDR1 LNHDA and CDR2 SQIVND (reference sequence). This CDR3 contains 15 residues. Looking up the rest from reference TRBV19 and TRBJ1-5 gives the full variable domain: DGGITQSPKYLFRKEGQNVTLSCEQNLNHDAMYWYRQDPGQGLRLIYYSQIVNDFQKGDIAEGYSVSREKKESFPLTVTSAQKNPTAFYLCASSIFPGTDPTLYFGDGTRLSIL.

This clone occurred once. As DNA, the CDR3 is TGCGCCAGCAGCTTGGAGGGCTGGACCCCCAATGAGCAGTTCTTC. This translates into CASSLEGWTPNEQFF. The rearrangement links TRBV5-1 to TRBJ2-1; D gene uncertain. CDR1 and CDR2 (germline): SGHRS, YFSETQ. V lost 0 bases to trimming and J lost 6 bases, with 13 bases between them. The CDR3 runs 15 residues.

The V gene is TRBV20-1, the J gene TRBJ2-3, with 7 positions matching TRBD2. Germline assignment: CDR1 DFQATT and CDR2 SNEGSKA (reference sequence). This CDR3 has 15 residues. V dropped 3 bases and J dropped 2; count of bases not matched to a gene: 8. The CDR3 region has the DNA TGCAGTGCTAGTGGGAGGGCGGGGATCACAGATACGCAGTATTTT. Amino acids: CSASGRAGITDTQYF.

V usage is TRBV9 and J usage is TRBJ1-3; no definite D call. From germline, CDR1 is SGDLS and CDR2 YYNGEE. V lost 0 bases and J lost 0, with 19 bases in between. This CDR3 contains 19 residues. Here the CDR3 reads CASSVEWRRLAPSGNTIYF. The DNA for the CDR3 is TGTGCCAGCAGCGTAGAATGGAGGAGACTAGCACCCTCTGGAAACACCATATATTTT.

This clone has a single count. This chain connects TRBV7-8 to TRBJ1-5, with 7 bases aligning to TRBD1. The CDR3 is 14 residues long. V was clipped by 2 bases and J by 5 bases; unmatched bases: 3. Germline V lookup: CDR1 SGHVS, CDR2 FQNEAQ. The CDR3 coding sequence is TGTGCCAGCAGCTTATCCACAGGGGATCAGCCCCAGCATTTT. Its protein is CASSLSTGDQPQHF.

The chain couples TRBV5-4 to TRBJ1-2; 7 nucleotides agree with TRBD1. J was trimmed by 5 bases and V by 0 bases; bases with no gene match: 4. CDR1 SGHNT and CDR2 YYREEE come from the germline V gene (reference sequence). The CDR3 is 14 amino acids. DNA of the CDR3: TGTGCCAGCAGCTTGGAACAGGGGTGGTATGGCTACACCTTC. It codes for CASSLEQGWYGYTF.

The chain joins TRBV5-6 to TRBJ2-1; 7 nucleotides match TRBD1. The CDR3 extends over 13 amino acids. Looked up from germline, CDR1 is SGHDT and CDR2 is YYEEEE. The ends lost 4 bases at V and 8 bases at J; junction bases unmatched: 6. CDR3 in amino acids: CASSLGGIDEQFF. The DNA for the CDR3 is TGTGCCAGCAGCCTAGGGGGCATCGATGAGCAGTTCTTC.

The V gene is TRBV5-6, the J gene TRBJ1-2, with D possibly matching TRBD1 (5 bases). Trimming left V 3 bases short and J 3 bases short, with 9 bases between. Germline CDR1 and CDR2: SGHDT and YYEEEE. The CDR3 runs 13 residues. The CDR3 here is CASSSTVHYGYTF. The CDR3 DNA reads as TGTGCCAGCAGCTCGACAGTTCACTATGGCTACACCTTC.

The chain uses TRBV4-1 and TRBJ1-6; tentative D call: TRBD1 (6 bases). The CDR3 totals 14 residues. Germline assignment: CDR1 MGHRA and CDR2 YSYEKL. V dropped 4 bases and J dropped 7 bases, with 11 bases sitting between them. The CDR3 DNA is TGCGCCAGCAGCCCCACAGGGCAGAATTCACCCCTCCACTTT. This codes for CASSPTGQNSPLHF.